Shown below are 10 T cell receptor beta chains from a single sample sequenced in a study of neurological immune-mediated disorders. TCRdb reanalysed the 5' RACE reads using MiXCR and keeps one entry per CDR3 protein. The data show about 58,000 distinct CDR3 sequences, approximately 3.6% seen once. The specimen sequenced was PBMCs. The receptors shown here come from a woman in her sixties with multiple sclerosis.

This clonotype has a count of ten or more. This chain joins TRBV5-1 and TRBJ2-5, with D possibly matching TRBD2 (5 bases). This CDR3 region has 14 residues. Trimming cost V 0 bases and J 3 bases, with 9 bases left between them. The germline V gene encodes CDR1 SGHRS and CDR2 YFSETQ. CDR3 nucleotides: TGCGCCAGCAGCTTGGTCGGGGAAGAAGAGACCCAGTACTTC. This encodes CASSLVGEEETQYF.

This clonotype was observed at least ten times. The J gene is TRBJ2-1, the V gene TRBV7-9; 7 positions match TRBD2. Germline CDR1 reads SEHNR; CDR2 reads FQNEAQ (reference sequence). The trim removed 2 bases at V and 0 bases at J, leaving 4 bases unmatched. The CDR3 sequence is 16 residues long. CDR3 nucleotide sequence: TGTGCCAGCAGCTTATTTGGCGGGAGCTCCTACAATGAGCAGTTCTTC. The encoded protein is CASSLFGGSSYNEQFF.

This clonotype was observed at least ten times. As DNA, the CDR3 is TGCAGTGCTAGGGCCGGAGACTATGGCTACACCTTC. It encodes CSARAGDYGYTF. This chain links TRBV20-1 with TRBJ1-2; no definite D call. Trimming took 3 bases from V and 3 from J, leaving 8 bases between them. Germline V gene sequence: CDR1 DFQATT, CDR2 SNEGSKA (reference sequence). The CDR3 totals 12 residues.

This clonotype was recorded many times. The chain links TRBV5-1 to TRBJ2-2; D is uncertain. Germline assignment: CDR1 SGHRS and CDR2 YFSETQ. V was cut by 5 bases and J by 1 base, with 12 bases left in between. The CDR3 has 15 amino acids. Here the CDR3 DNA reads TGCGCCAGCAGTCGGAGAATCGGGAACACCGGGGAGCTGTTTTTT. This encodes CASSRRIGNTGELFF.

The gene calls are TRBV28 and TRBJ1-2; a weak D match, TRBD1 (6 bases). The ends were cut back, 5 bases at V and 4 bases at J, with 17 bases in the middle. Germline CDR1 MDHEN, CDR2 SYDVKM. The CDR3 runs 15 residues. CDR3 in amino acids: CASSKQQGSFYGYTF. As DNA, the CDR3 is TGTGCCAGCAGTAAGCAGCAGGGGTCTTTCTATGGCTACACCTTC.

This clonotype was seen many times. CDR3 bases: TGTGCCAGCAGTTACTCGAGGGTTTACGAGCAGTACTTC. Encoded protein: CASSYSRVYEQYF. The chain carries TRBV6-6 and TRBJ2-7, with D maybe TRBD2 (5 bases). V was clipped by 0 bases and J by 4 bases, with 7 bases between them. This CDR3 region has 13 residues. Germline CDR1 MNHNY, CDR2 SVGAGI (reference sequence).

This clonotype was picked up many times. This chain connects TRBV7-9 to TRBJ2-1; D not resolved. This CDR3 comprises 11 residues. In germline, CDR1 is SEHNR, CDR2 FQNEAQ (reference sequence). Trimming pared 5 bases from V and 15 bases from J, leaving 14 bases between. This CDR3 reads CASSIMTVMFF. The CDR3 coding sequence is TGTGCCAGCAGCATCATGACGGTCATGTTCTTC.

This clonotype was counted ten times or more. J is TRBJ2-5 and V is TRBV24-1, with a weak D call TRBD1 (5 bases). This CDR3 contains 15 residues. The germline V gene has CDR1 KGHDR and CDR2 SFDVKD. Trimming took 4 bases from V and 7 from J, leaving 18 bases between them. CDR3 nucleotide sequence: TGTGCCACCAGTGACCGATCTCCAGGGTCTCGGACCCAGTACTTC. Translation: CATSDRSPGSRTQYF.

The J gene is TRBJ1-1, the V gene TRBV27; 7 nucleotides agree with TRBD1. This CDR3 comprises 15 residues. J was trimmed by 1 base and V by 2 bases; bases with no gene match: 4. Germline CDR1 and CDR2: MNHEY and SMNVEV (reference sequence). The CDR3 sequence: CASSLEGARNTEAFF. The CDR3 DNA sequence: TGTGCCAGCAGTTTAGAGGGGGCGCGGAACACTGAAGCTTTCTTT.

This clonotype was found a few times. A much more abundant neighbour one base away suggests this may be a read error. This chain links TRBV12-3 or TRBV12-4 with TRBJ2-7; D is unresolved. This CDR3 region has 11 residues. CDR3 protein: CDSSTIHEQYF. CDR3 in DNA: TGTGACAGCAGCACGATACACGAGCAGTACTTC.